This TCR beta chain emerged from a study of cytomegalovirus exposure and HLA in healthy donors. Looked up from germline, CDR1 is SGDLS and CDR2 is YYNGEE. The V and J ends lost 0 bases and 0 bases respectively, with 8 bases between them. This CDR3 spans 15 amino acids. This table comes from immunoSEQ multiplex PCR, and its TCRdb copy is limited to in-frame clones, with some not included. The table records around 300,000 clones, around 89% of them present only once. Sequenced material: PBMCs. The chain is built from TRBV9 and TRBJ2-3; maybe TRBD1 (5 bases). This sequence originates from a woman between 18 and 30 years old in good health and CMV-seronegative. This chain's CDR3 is CASSVGTTSTDTQYF. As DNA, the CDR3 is TGTGCCAGCAGCGTAGGGACAACTAGCACAGATACGCAGTATTTT.